This is a list of T cell receptor beta chains from one sample in a study of beta chain features in type 1 diabetes. Method: immunoSEQ multiplex PCR; TCRdb's copy keeps in-frame clones and lacks some. The data hold about 110,000 clones, with 40% observed a single time. The specimen sequenced was stem cell memory CD4+ T cells from blood. These receptor sequences come from a woman aged 18-29 years in good health. CDR3s include the opening cysteine and the closing phenylalanine or tryptophan. The D gene is left open where the match is weak. Clone size is not always given. Where it is, it says once, few, many or a class for expanded clones.

V	J	D	size	DNA	CDR3
TRBV19	TRBJ2-1	TRBD2	.	TGTGCCAGTAGTACAAGAGCGGGAGGCGCCTACAATGAGCAGTTCTTC	CASSTRAGGAYNEQFF
TRBV13	TRBJ2-7	TRBD1	.	TGTGCCAGCAGCCCCCCATGGGGACAGACGTCCTACGAGCAGTACTTC	CASSPPWGQTSYEQYF
TRBV5-8	TRBJ1-1	TRBD1	.	TGTGCCAGCAGCTCCTCCAGGACAGGGGGTAACACTGAAGCTTTCTTT	CASSSSRTGGNTEAFF
TRBV28	TRBJ2-7	TRBD2	.	TGTGCCAGCGAGTCGGGAGGGAGGTACGAGCAGTACTTC	CASESGGRYEQYF
TRBV20-1	TRBJ2-1	.	.	TGCAGTGCTAGAGGTAGAAATGAGCAGTTCTTC	CSARGRNEQFF
TRBV6-1	TRBJ1-5	.	few	TGTGCCAGCAGTGGCGATGTTTATCAGCCCCAGCATTTT	CASSGDVYQPQHF
TRBV29-1	TRBJ2-7	TRBD2	.	TGCAGCGTTGAAGTGGGGACAAGCGGGAGTTACGAGCAGTACTTC	CSVEVGTSGSYEQYF
TRBV19	TRBJ1-4	.	once	TGTGCCAGTAGTATGGTCGGACAGTCTAATGAAAAACTGTTTTTT	CASSMVGQSNEKLFF
TRBV7-2	TRBJ2-7	TRBD1	.	TGTGCCAGCAGCCAGCCCCGGACAGGGGGCCGCGAGCAGTACTTC	CASSQPRTGGREQYF
TRBV19	TRBJ1-3	.	few	TGTGCCAGTATCTCTCAGGTCGTCACGAACTCTGGAAACACCATATATTTT	CASISQVVTNSGNTIYF
TRBV25-1	TRBJ2-1	TRBD2	.	TGTGCCAGCAGTGAATGGACTAGCAATGAGCAGTTCTTC	CASSEWTSNEQFF
TRBV7-8	TRBJ2-7	.	.	TGTGCCAGCAGCTTAAGGGGAGAGCAGTACTTC	CASSLRGEQYF
TRBV9	TRBJ2-7	TRBD2	.	TGTGCCAGTGCGACTAGCGGCACCTCCTACGAGCAGTACTTC	CASATSGTSYEQYF
TRBV2	TRBJ2-5	TRBD2	.	TGTGCCAGCCTGCGAAGGGAGGGGAGGCAAGAGACCCAGTACTTC	CASLRREGRQETQYF